The present TCR beta chain was sequenced within a study of blood T cell repertoires in COVID-19. Overall study context: Specimens from acute and convalescent COVID-19 originated in the United States, Italy and Spain. T cells, B-cell-depleted T cells, or PBMCs provided the cDNA or gDNA that served as material.

Study processing details: Amplification with reference gene primers provided the estimates of nucleated cell counts. Assay: immunoSEQ multiplex PCR; the TCRdb copy retains only in-frame clones and omits some. V and J calls and clone size are given by that table; D and trimming were obtained from the DNA. The profile shows 40,000 or so clones, 86% of them singletons. Germline CDR1 and CDR2: LNHDA and SQIVND (reference sequence). This CDR3 is built from 15 residues. Trimming at V came to 7 bases and at J to 4 bases, leaving 10 bases not matched to a gene. Sequenced: peripheral blood. This sequence was found in a man between 60 and 75 years old with active COVID-19. V gene TRBV19 combines with J gene TRBJ1-5, with TRBD1 identical over 7 bases. The CDR3 reads CASKHRDRENQPQHF. The CDR3 DNA reads TGTGCCAGTAAACACCGGGACAGAGAGAATCAGCCCCAGCATTTT.